This T cell receptor beta chain was retrieved from a study of beta chain features in type 1 diabetes (dated by TCRdb to the late 2010s). Background on the whole study: Patients and healthy donors did not differ in mean age, gender distribution, total cell number or subset yield. Across all samples, 90 million to 130 million sorted cells were examined, and cell number per subset correlated strongly with RNA yield. The study compared TCRB repertoires of sorted circulating CD4+ T cell subsets between recently diagnosed type 1 diabetes patients and matched healthy donors. Regulatory and stem cell-like memory subsets were obtained from only 8 patients and about 8 healthy donors, while naive and central memory subsets were obtained from all 30 or so donors.

What the work shows at the level of the full study, not this receptor alone: In all four CD4+ subsets, TCRB CDR3 length was moderately but significantly shorter in type 1 diabetes patients. Because cDNA was sequenced instead of genomic DNA, activated cells with high expression could be over-represented, although the groups did not differ in activation or CD3 levels. Patients with type 1 diabetes made fewer insertions and deleted more nucleotides at VDJ recombination sites, implying thymic rearrangement abnormalities. PCR might favor shorter templates, but patient and control samples were amplified and corrected together, so any skew would affect both groups equally. Naive, central memory and regulatory TCRB repertoires appeared to be more similar among patients than among healthy donors. Only small numbers of individuals were included in the HLA sub-analyses, which left unresolved whether HLA type had any influence on TCRB rearrangement.

Per the germline V gene (reference sequence), GTSNPN is the CDR1 and SVGIG is the CDR2. V loses 3 bases of germline sequence and J loses 8 bases, and the interval between the two ends is 13 bases. The CDR3 runs 12 amino acids, cysteine and phenylalanine included. The CDR3 DNA has 36 bases and is translated from base 1. Details on this clone: What this receptor recognizes is not known. Base qualities were left out, and no much larger clone turns up one base away.

Each donor gave one peripheral blood draw, roughly 0.12 L on average, collected into heparinised tubes. A BD FACSAria II and a panel including CD45RO, CCR7, CD25, CD127, CD95 and CD27 were used to sort naive, central memory, regulatory and stem cell-like memory CD4+ T cells. Every sorted population had a purity above 95%. PBMCs were isolated right away by Lymphoprep density gradient centrifugation and were stained directly, without culture. So that batch effects would be minimized, each experiment stained and sorted samples in pairs, pairing one healthy donor with one patient. The entire amount of isolated RNA was reverse transcribed using the High Capacity cDNA Reverse Transcription Kit, so the sequenced TCRB transcripts were expressed ones. Deep immunoSEQ sequencing was performed on naive, central memory and regulatory T cell samples, with an average of about 4 million total reads per sample. Sorted cells were lysed in RLT buffer, and RNA was extracted using DNase-treated RNeasy Micro or Mini kits according to cell number. Each cell subset was processed on its own to prevent cross-contamination, while patient and healthy donor samples were processed together. TCRB sequences were amplified from cDNA with the immunoSEQ multiplex PCR, producing 87-bp fragments spanning the CDR3 region. The amplicons were sequenced using the Illumina HiSeq platform. On the authors' methods: Synthetic template baselines were used to correct PCR bias computationally, reads within Hamming distance 2 were collapsed together, and singletons that could not be merged were discarded. Reads were aligned to IMGT to assign V, D and J genes, CDR3 length, and insertions or deletions at six rearrangement sites. Within each subset, clonotype counts were normalized to the number of sorted cells before true diversity and Gini coefficients were calculated with the tcR R package. The overlap coefficient, calculated on TCRB nucleotide sequences, was used to measure repertoire sharing. As a proxy for the pre-selection repertoire, out-of-frame TCRB sequences from naive cells were analyzed. TCRdb's version of the immuneACCESS table is confined to in-frame rearrangements and falls short of the full clone set. An unresolved V gene accounts for under half of the shortfall where checked; the remainder is of unknown origin. D and trimming come from the DNA, and the V and J calls and clone size come from that table. The sample contains roughly 330,000 clones, approximately 10% of them found a single time. The ten most abundant clones make up about 0.015% of the sample.

This clonotype originated in a woman under 40 in good health. The sequenced material came from naive CD4+ T cells from blood. According to the study, the label for this sample's cell subset or site signals: true naive CD4+ T cells. The chain employs TRBV30 and TRBJ1-2; possibly the D gene is TRBD1, per 5 matching bases. The nucleotide sequence is given as TGTGCCTGGAGGACGGGGGTCGGAGGCTACACCTTC. It translates to CAWRTGVGGYTF.